One and the same sample provided the 30 T cell receptor beta chains below, sequenced in a study of blood T cell repertoires in COVID-19. Method: immunoSEQ multiplex PCR; TCRdb's copy keeps in-frame clones and lacks some. The repertoire consists of tens of thousands of clones, with around four fifths occurring once and the leading ten covering roughly 5.2%. Sequencing used peripheral blood. These receptors originate from a human donor in a cohort sampled during active COVID-19.

The chain carries TRBV6-1 and TRBJ1-2; 7 nucleotides line up with TRBD1. The J segment lost 7 bases and the V segment lost 5 bases, leaving 16 bases of the junction unmatched. The V gene's germline CDR1 is MNHNS and CDR2 SASEGT. The CDR3 spans 16 residues. The CDR3 DNA reads TGTGCCAGCAGTCAAGATACGACAGGGTGGGATCCTGGCTACACCTTC. Protein product: CASSQDTTGWDPGYTF.

This clone has a handful of counts. V and J are TRBV20-1 and TRBJ1-1, with D hard to call. This CDR3 is built from 10 residues. Trimming removed 5 bases from V and 8 bases from J, with 9 bases in between. CDR1 and CDR2 (germline): DFQATT, SNEGSKA (reference sequence). The DNA of the CDR3 is TGCAGTGCTTATAGCCGGGAAGCTTTCTTT. Protein sequence: CSAYSREAFF.

The J gene is TRBJ2-5, the V gene TRBV12-3 or TRBV12-4; 7 bases align to TRBD2. The CDR3 is 13 amino acids. After removal of 2 bases from V and 5 bases from J, the junction contained 2 bases not matched to a gene. The DNA for the CDR3 is TGTGCCAGCAGTTTATGGGGAGGGGAGACCCAGTACTTC. Protein product: CASSLWGGETQYF.

The rearrangement joins TRBV7-9 to TRBJ1-4; the match to TRBD1 covers 7 bases. The CDR3 consists of 14 residues. The germline CDR1 and CDR2 sequences are SEHNR and FQNEAQ (reference sequence). J gave up 8 bases and V 4 bases, and 7 bases lay outside the gene matches. In nucleotides, the CDR3 is TGTGCCAGCAGCTCAGACAGGGAAAGCGAAAAACTGTTTTTT. Protein sequence: CASSSDRESEKLFF.

The V call is TRBV18, the J call TRBJ1-6; 11 bases are shared with TRBD1. V was pared by 3 bases and J by 9 bases, with 4 bases of the junction left unmatched. This CDR3 contains 15 residues. Per germline, CDR1 KGHSH and CDR2 LQKENI. For the CDR3, the DNA is TGTGCCAGCTCACCTTCGGACAGGGGGCTTTCACCCCTCCACTTT. Its translation: CASSPSDRGLSPLHF.

This chain links TRBV28 with TRBJ1-1, with a possible D match to TRBD1 (5 bases). Germline V CDR1 and CDR2: MDHEN, SYDVKM. V shed 6 bases and J shed 0 bases, with 23 bases lying between them. This CDR3 has 18 residues. The DNA for the CDR3 is TGTGCCAGCAGAACTTACCGACAGCGAACCAACCTGAACACTGAAGCTTTCTTT. Protein: CASRTYRQRTNLNTEAFF.

This clone occurred once. This sequence joins TRBV9 and TRBJ2-7; 8 nucleotides match TRBD2. V was clipped by 3 bases and J by 5 bases; unmatched bases: 4. Germline V gene data show CDR1 as SGDLS and CDR2 as YYNGEE. The CDR3 totals 13 residues. This CDR3 is CASSASGGHEQYF. CDR3 DNA sequence: TGTGCCAGCAGCGCTTCGGGGGGGCACGAGCAGTACTTC. The full variable domain, its missing parts supplied by reference TRBV9 and TRBJ2-7, is DSGVTQTPKHLITATGQRVTLRCSPRSGDLSVYWYQQSLDQGLQFLIQYYNGEERAKGNILERFSAQQFPDLHSELNLSSLELGDSALYFCASSASGGHEQYFGPGTRLTVT.

The genes are TRBV7-9 and TRBJ1-2; 9 bases fit TRBD1. With 5 bases clipped from V and 7 bases from J, the junction kept 11 bases outside the gene matches. CDR1 is SEHNR, CDR2 FQNEAQ, per germline (reference sequence). The CDR3 is 15 amino acids. DNA for the CDR3: TGTGCCAGCAGCGTATCCGGGACAGGGTCATCTGGCTACACCTTC. Its protein product is CASSVSGTGSSGYTF.

The rearrangement joins TRBV7-6 to TRBJ2-3, with 10 bases identical to TRBD2. V was clipped by 5 bases and J by 3 bases; unmatched bases: 8. This CDR3 comprises 16 residues. The germline CDR1 and CDR2 sequences are SGHVS and FNYEAQ. For the CDR3, the DNA is TGTGCCAGCAGCCCCCGGGCGGGACTAGCGACAGATACGCAGTATTTT. It is translated as CASSPRAGLATDTQYF.

This chain uses TRBV25-1 with TRBJ2-1, with TRBD2 identical over 14 bases. The CDR3 extends over 15 amino acids. Germline lookup yields CDR1 MGHDK and CDR2 SYGVNS. After removal of 6 bases from V and 9 bases from J, the junction contained 7 bases not matched to a gene. DNA of the CDR3: TGTGCCAGCAGAAGACCGGGACTAGCGGGGGTTGAGCAGTTCTTC. This sequence encodes CASRRPGLAGVEQFF.

V is TRBV2 and J is TRBJ1-5, with D possibly TRBD1 on 5 matching bases. CDR1 and CDR2 (germline): SNHLY, FYNNEI. This CDR3 is built from 14 residues. The V end lost 4 bases, the J end lost 6 bases, and 13 bases lay between the germline ends. CDR3 nucleotides: TGTGCCAGCAGTGTTCAGGGAAGTCTTCAGCCCCAGCATTTT. Its protein is CASSVQGSLQPQHF.

This clone was recorded a few times. Other DNA variants within this sample encode the same CDR3. The chain has TRBV6-5 and TRBJ1-3, with 7 bases aligning to TRBD1. V shed 6 bases, J shed 1 base, and the junction held 0 bases outside the gene matches. In germline, CDR1 is MNHEY, CDR2 SVGAGI. This CDR3 comprises 13 residues. CDR3 bases: TGTGCCAGCAGCAGGGGGTCTGGAAACACCATATATTTT. Translated: CASSRGSGNTIYF.

The chain uses TRBV9 and TRBJ1-5; no clear D. Looked up from germline, CDR1 is SGDLS and CDR2 is YYNGEE. Trimming took off 0 bases at V and 2 bases at J, with 9 bases between the two ends. CDR3 size: 15 residues. CDR3 loop: CASSVGGEGNQPQHF. CDR3 nucleotide sequence: TGTGCCAGCAGCGTAGGTGGGGAGGGCAATCAGCCCCAGCATTTT.

This clone was detected only a few times. The V and J genes are TRBV5-4 and TRBJ1-6; D uncertain. This CDR3 is built from 13 residues. CDR1 and CDR2 from the germline V gene are SGHNT and YYREEE (reference sequence). The V and J ends lost 0 bases and 5 bases respectively, with 3 bases between them. For the CDR3, the DNA is TGTGCCAGCAGCTTGGCCGATAATTCACCCCTCCACTTT. Amino acid sequence: CASSLADNSPLHF.

The chain links TRBV7-2 to TRBJ1-3, with D unclear. Germline V gene data show CDR1 as SGHTA and CDR2 as FQGNSA. The V gene lost 2 bases and the J gene lost 5 bases, with 10 bases spanning the gap. This CDR3 has 14 amino acids. The CDR3 protein is CASSLTTPRNTIYF. For the CDR3, the DNA is TGTGCCAGCAGCTTAACCACTCCAAGAAACACCATATATTTT.

J is TRBJ1-4 and V is TRBV24-1; 10 positions match TRBD1. CDR1 KGHDR and CDR2 SFDVKD come from the germline V gene. This CDR3 spans 15 amino acids. With V trimmed by 1 base and J by 7 bases, 2 bases remained unmatched. Here the CDR3 reads CATSDFRDRGEKLFF. The CDR3 nucleotides read TGTGCCACCAGTGATTTCCGGGACAGGGGTGAAAAACTGTTTTTT.

This chain joins TRBV10-2 and TRBJ1-2; D may be TRBD1 (5 bases). Germline assignment: CDR1 WSHSY and CDR2 SAAADI. The CDR3 has 15 amino acids. Trimming removed 3 bases from V and 8 bases from J, with 19 bases in between. The CDR3 here is CASSEHPQGAWGYTF. The CDR3 region has the DNA TGCGCCAGCAGTGAACACCCCCAGGGTGCCTGGGGCTACACCTTC.

V is TRBV19 and J is TRBJ2-6, with 7 bases identical to TRBD1. The CDR3 extends over 18 amino acids. V dropped 6 bases and J dropped 2; count of bases not matched to a gene: 13. Per the germline V gene, CDR1 is LNHDA and CDR2 is SQIVND (reference sequence). This CDR3 is CASRTGQGSQAGANVLTF. The CDR3 coding sequence is TGTGCCAGTAGGACAGGGCAGGGGTCCCAGGCTGGGGCCAACGTCCTGACTTTC. Using reference TRBV19 and TRBJ2-6 for the parts outside the CDR3, the full variable domain is DGGITQSPKYLFRKEGQNVTLSCEQNLNHDAMYWYRQDPGQGLRLIYYSQIVNDFQKGDIAEGYSVSREKKESFPLTVTSAQKNPTAFYLCASRTGQGSQAGANVLTFGAGSRLTVL.

The rearrangement uses TRBV13 and TRBJ2-3; no clear D gene. Between the trimmed V and J ends, which lost 1 base and 2 bases, there was a span of 13 bases. Germline values: CDR1 PRHDT, CDR2 FYEKMQ (reference sequence). The CDR3 spans 16 residues. CDR3 bases: TGTGCCAGCAGCTTAGAATTACAGTATTCCACAGATACGCAGTATTTT. Its translation: CASSLELQYSTDTQYF.

The gene calls are TRBV4-1 and TRBJ1-5; possibly TRBD1 for D (5 bases). The CDR3 extends over 16 amino acids. CDR1 MGHRA and CDR2 YSYEKL come from the germline V gene. V shed 4 bases and J shed 6 bases, with 19 bases lying between them. CDR3: CASSPRERGLFQPQHF. CDR3 bases: TGCGCCAGCAGCCCCCGAGAGCGGGGGTTATTTCAGCCCCAGCATTTT.

The chain has TRBV24-1 and TRBJ1-1; 9 bases match TRBD1. V lost 11 bases and J lost 1; bases outside the gene matches: 10. The CDR3 spans 15 residues. CDR1 is KGHDR, CDR2 SFDVKD, per germline. CDR3 residues: CANNTGGGGNTEAFF. CDR3 bases: TGTGCCAACAACACAGGGGGCGGAGGGAACACTGAAGCTTTCTTT.

The rearrangement uses TRBV7-8 and TRBJ2-1, with TRBD2 matching over 13 bases. The junction had 11 bases not matched to a gene; V was cut back by 5 bases and J by 1 base. The CDR3 loop spans 19 amino acids. Looked up from germline, CDR1 is SGHVS and CDR2 is FQNEAQ. Written as DNA, the CDR3 is TGTGCCAGCAGCGGGACTAGCGGGGCGTCCGTTAGATCCTACAATGAGCAGTTCTTC. Its translation is CASSGTSGASVRSYNEQFF.

The gene calls are TRBV29-1 and TRBJ1-2; D ambiguous. Trimming removed 6 bases at V and 8 bases at J, with 19 bases between. Germline V lookup: CDR1 SQVTM, CDR2 ANQGSEA. The CDR3 length is 13 residues. The CDR3 protein is CSVQPTPASGYTF. CDR3 DNA: TGCAGCGTCCAACCTACTCCCGCTAGCGGCTACACCTTC.

With respect to this clone: This sample includes further DNA sequences coding for the same CDR3. The chain has TRBV27 and TRBJ2-3; D is unclear. The CDR3 sequence is 13 residues long. V lost 2 bases to trimming and J lost 0 bases, with 3 bases between them. Germline-derived CDR1 and CDR2 are MNHEY and SMNVEV (reference sequence). Written as DNA, the CDR3 is TGTGCCAGCAGTTTAAGCAGCACAGATACGCAGTATTTT. Residues: CASSLSSTDTQYF.

This clone appeared a few times. J is TRBJ2-1 and V is TRBV11-3, with a possible D match to TRBD2 (6 bases). V lost 5 bases to trimming and J lost 9 bases, with 17 bases between them. In germline, CDR1 is SGHNT, CDR2 YENEEA. The CDR3 loop spans 14 amino acids. The CDR3 DNA follows: TGTGCCAGCAGCCTGCGGGATAGGCGATCTGAGCAGTTCTTC. Encoded protein: CASSLRDRRSEQFF. The variable domain in full, with the rest retrieved from reference TRBV11-3 and TRBJ2-1, is EAGVVQSPRYKIIEKKQPVAFWCNPISGHNTLYWYLQNLGQGPELLIRYENEEAVDDSQLPKDRFSAERLKGVDSTLKIQPAELGDSAVYLCASSLRDRRSEQFFGPGTRLTVL.

In its sample, this clone was seen once. The rearrangement links TRBV25-1 to TRBJ2-2, with 9 bases matching TRBD1. CDR1 is MGHDK, CDR2 SYGVNS, per germline. With V trimmed by 7 bases and J by 5 bases, 11 bases remained unmatched. The length of the CDR3 is 16 residues. The CDR3 protein is CASTKGQGPRTGELFF. The CDR3 coding sequence is TGTGCCAGCACTAAAGGACAGGGGCCCCGGACCGGGGAGCTGTTTTTT.

This clone was counted a few times. The V call is TRBV5-1, the J call TRBJ1-1, with D tentatively TRBD1 (5 bases). Trimming took 2 bases from V and 4 from J, leaving 12 bases between them. Germline V CDR1 and CDR2: SGHRS, YFSETQ. The CDR3 covers 14 residues. CDR3 DNA sequence: TGCGCCAGCAGCTTAGGGGAATTGCCCACTGAAGCTTTCTTT. Translation gives CASSLGELPTEAFF. Combining the CDR3 with reference TRBV5-1 and TRBJ1-1 gives the whole variable domain KAGVTQTPRYLIKTRGQQVTLSCSPISGHRSVSWYQQTPGQGLQFLFEYFSETQRNKGNFPGRFSGRQFSNSRSEMNVSTLELGDSALYLCASSLGELPTEAFFGQGTRLTVV.

The chain carries TRBV18 and TRBJ1-2; tentative D call: TRBD1 (5 bases). The CDR3 is 15 residues long. Germline CDR1 is KGHSH and CDR2 is LQKENI. V was shortened by 3 bases and J by 2 bases, with 13 bases between the two germline ends. CDR3 in DNA: TGTGCCAGCTCACCGGAGGGGTTCACGAACTATGGCTACACCTTC. Residues: CASSPEGFTNYGYTF.

The chain carries TRBV18 and TRBJ2-7; unclear D gene. V was shortened by 4 bases and J by 5 bases, with 6 bases between the two germline ends. The CDR3 has 11 residues. Per the germline V gene, CDR1 is KGHSH and CDR2 is LQKENI. In DNA, the CDR3 is TGTGCCAGCTCACTAACTAACGAGCAGTACTTC. Translated: CASSLTNEQYF. Combining the CDR3 with reference TRBV18 and TRBJ2-7 gives the whole variable domain NAGVMQNPRHLVRRRGQEARLRCSPMKGHSHVYWYRQLPEEGLKFMVYLQKENIIDESGMPKERFSAEFPKEGPSILRIQQVVRGDSAAYFCASSLTNEQYFGPGTRLTVT.

This clone has a single count. CDR3 in DNA: TGTGCCAGCAGCTTAGGGGACAAATACACTTTTTTAGCCAAAAACATTCAGTACTTC. Protein: CASSLGDKYTFLAKNIQYF. The rearrangement joins TRBV11-2 to TRBJ2-4; perhaps TRBD1 as D (6 bases). V was shortened by 1 base and J by 0 bases, with 19 bases between the two germline ends. The germline gives CDR1 SGHAT, CDR2 FQNNGV. The CDR3 is 19 residues long.